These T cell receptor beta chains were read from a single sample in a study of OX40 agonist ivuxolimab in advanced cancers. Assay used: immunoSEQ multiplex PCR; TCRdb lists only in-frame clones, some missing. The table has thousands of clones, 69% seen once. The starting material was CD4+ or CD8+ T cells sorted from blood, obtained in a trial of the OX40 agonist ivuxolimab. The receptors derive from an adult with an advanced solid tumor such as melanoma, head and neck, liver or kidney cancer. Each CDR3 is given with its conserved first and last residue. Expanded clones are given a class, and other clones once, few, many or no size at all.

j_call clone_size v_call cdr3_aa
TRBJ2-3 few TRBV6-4 CASSASGSTDTQYF
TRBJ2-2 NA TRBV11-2 CASSLEGAWNSNTGELFF
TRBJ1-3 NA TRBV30 CACLPSGNTIYF
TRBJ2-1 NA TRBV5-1 CASSLDWGVNEQFF
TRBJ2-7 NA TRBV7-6 CASSLFGPGEQYF
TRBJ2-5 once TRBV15 CATREGLAGRSREETQYF
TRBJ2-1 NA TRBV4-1 CASSQVTSGSIDEQFF
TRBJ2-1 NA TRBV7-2 CASSLADSGGQGEQFF
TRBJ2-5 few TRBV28 CASSSRMAQETQYF
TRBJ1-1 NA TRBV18 CASSISAGETEAFF
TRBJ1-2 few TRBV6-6 CASSYGVQLNYGYTF
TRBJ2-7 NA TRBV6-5 CASTLGQGAYEQYF
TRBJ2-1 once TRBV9 CASSAEGGLDEQFF
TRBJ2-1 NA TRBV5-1 CASSLEGLSGGYEQFF
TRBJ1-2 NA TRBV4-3 CASSQDRDGGRGYTF
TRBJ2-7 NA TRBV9 CASSVSPGYEQYF
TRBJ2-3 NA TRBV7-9 CASSYPSGGEADTQYF
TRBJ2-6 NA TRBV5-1 CASSSDHRVDGANVLIF
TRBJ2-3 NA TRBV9 CASSLWGSGDTQYF
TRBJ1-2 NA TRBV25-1 CASSVGINYGYTF
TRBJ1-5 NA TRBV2 CASSDQTGSRGQPQHF
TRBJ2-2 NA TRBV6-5 CASSYSGGDTGELFF
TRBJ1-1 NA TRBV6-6 CASSYSQRITEAFF
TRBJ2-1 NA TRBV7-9 CASSLYGTNNEQFF